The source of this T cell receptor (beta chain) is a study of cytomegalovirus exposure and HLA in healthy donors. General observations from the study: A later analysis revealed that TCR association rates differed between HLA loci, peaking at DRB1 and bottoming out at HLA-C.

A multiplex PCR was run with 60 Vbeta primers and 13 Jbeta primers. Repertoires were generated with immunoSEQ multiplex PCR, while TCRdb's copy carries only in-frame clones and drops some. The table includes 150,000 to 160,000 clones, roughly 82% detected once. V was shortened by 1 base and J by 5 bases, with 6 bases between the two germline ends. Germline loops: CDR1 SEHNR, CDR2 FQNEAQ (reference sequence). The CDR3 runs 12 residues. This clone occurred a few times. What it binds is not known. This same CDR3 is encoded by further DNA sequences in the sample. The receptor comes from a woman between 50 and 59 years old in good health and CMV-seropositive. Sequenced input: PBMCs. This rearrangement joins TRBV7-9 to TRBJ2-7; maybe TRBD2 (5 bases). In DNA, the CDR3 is TGTGCCAGCAGCTTAGGGGGAGACGAGCAGTACTTC. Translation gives CASSLGGDEQYF.